The T cell receptor beta chain described here comes from a study of cytomegalovirus exposure and HLA in healthy donors. Study at large: Within an early data release were 85 million or so unique TCRs drawn from HLA-typed donors. Notes on the study in general: A few chains linked to CMV were shown in vitro to be specific for CMV antigens. Earlier findings revealed that most TCR beta V segments proved productive either about 90% or about 30% of the time. Clonal expansion was found to be greater in HLA-associated TCR beta chains than in equally common others in a later analysis.

Turning to this clone: Antigen: not known.

PCR used 60 Vbeta primers and 13 Jbeta primers. The assay was immunoSEQ multiplex PCR, and TCRdb's table has in-frame clones only and misses some. Its table lists approximately 79,000 clones. The CDR3 is 13 residues long. In germline, CDR1 is LNHDA, CDR2 SQIVND (reference sequence). The V and J ends lost 6 bases and 8 bases, in that order; junction bases with no gene match: 5. The gene calls are TRBV19 and TRBJ1-2; TRBD1 agrees at 11 bases. The source material was PBMCs. This receptor was taken from a boy younger than 18 in good health and CMV-seronegative. CDR3 protein: CASSGQGAAGYTF. In nucleotides, the CDR3 is TGTGCCAGTAGCGGACAGGGGGCCGCGGGCTACACCTTC.